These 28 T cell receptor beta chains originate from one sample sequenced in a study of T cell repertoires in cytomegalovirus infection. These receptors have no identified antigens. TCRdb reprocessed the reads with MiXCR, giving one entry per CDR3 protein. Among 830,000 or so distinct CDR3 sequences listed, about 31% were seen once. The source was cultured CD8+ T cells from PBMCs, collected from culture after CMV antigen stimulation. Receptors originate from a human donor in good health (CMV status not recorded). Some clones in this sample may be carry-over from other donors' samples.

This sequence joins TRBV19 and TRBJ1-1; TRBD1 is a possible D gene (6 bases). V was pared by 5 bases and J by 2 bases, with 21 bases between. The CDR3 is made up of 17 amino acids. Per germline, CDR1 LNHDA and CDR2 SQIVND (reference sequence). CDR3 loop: CASSPAPPGQGNTEAFF. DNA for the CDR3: TGTGCCAGTAGTCCCGCACCGCCGGGACAAGGAAACACTGAAGCTTTCTTT.

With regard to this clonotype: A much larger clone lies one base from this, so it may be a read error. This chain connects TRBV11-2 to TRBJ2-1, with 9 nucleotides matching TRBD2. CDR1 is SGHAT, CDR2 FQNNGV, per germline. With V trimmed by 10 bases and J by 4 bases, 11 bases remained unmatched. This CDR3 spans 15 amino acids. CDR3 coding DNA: TGTGCCAACAGGCCACTTAGCGGGGGTTACAATGAGCAGTTCTTC. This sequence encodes CANRPLSGGYNEQFF.

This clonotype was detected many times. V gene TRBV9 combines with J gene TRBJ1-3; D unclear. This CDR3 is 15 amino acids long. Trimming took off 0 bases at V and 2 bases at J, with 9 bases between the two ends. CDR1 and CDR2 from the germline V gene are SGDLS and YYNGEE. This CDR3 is CASSVEGLTGNTIYF. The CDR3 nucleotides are TGTGCCAGCAGCGTAGAAGGGTTGACTGGAAACACCATATATTTT.

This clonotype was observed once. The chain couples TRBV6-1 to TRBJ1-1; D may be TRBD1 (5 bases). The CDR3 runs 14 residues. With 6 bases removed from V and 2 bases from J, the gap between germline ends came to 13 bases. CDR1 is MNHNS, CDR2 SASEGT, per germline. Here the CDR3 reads CASRDLRGNTEAFF. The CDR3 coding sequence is TGTGCCAGCAGGGATCTAAGGGGAAACACTGAAGCTTTCTTT.

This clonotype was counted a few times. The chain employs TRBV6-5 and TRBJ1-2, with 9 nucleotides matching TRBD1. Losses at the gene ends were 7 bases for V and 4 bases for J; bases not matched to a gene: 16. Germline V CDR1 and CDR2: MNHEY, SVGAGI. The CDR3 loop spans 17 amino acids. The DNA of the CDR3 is TGTGCCAGCACTTTGTCCCTTGGGACAGGGTTATCCTATGGCTACACCTTC. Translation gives CASTLSLGTGLSYGYTF.

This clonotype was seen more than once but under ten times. The CDR3 region has the DNA TGTGCCAGCAGTGCCCCACTAGCGGGGCAAACAGATACGCAGTATTTT. The encoded protein is CASSAPLAGQTDTQYF. V usage is TRBV6-1 and J usage is TRBJ2-3; 10 bases match TRBD2. V gave up 4 bases and J gave up 3 bases; unmatched junction bases: 7. CDR1 is MNHNS and CDR2 is SASEGT in the germline V gene. The CDR3 has 16 residues.

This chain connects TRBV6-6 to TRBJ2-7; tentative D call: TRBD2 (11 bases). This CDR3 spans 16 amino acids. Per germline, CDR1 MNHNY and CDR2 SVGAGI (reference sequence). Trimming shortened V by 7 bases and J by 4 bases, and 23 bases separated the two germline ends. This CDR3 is CASNPDRGTSGYEQYV. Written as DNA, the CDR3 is TGTGCCAGCAACCCGGACAGGGGGACTAGCGGATACGAGCAGTACGTC.

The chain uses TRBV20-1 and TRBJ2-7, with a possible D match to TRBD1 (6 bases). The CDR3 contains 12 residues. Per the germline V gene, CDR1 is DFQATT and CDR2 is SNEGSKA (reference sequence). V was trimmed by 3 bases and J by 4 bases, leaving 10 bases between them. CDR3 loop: CSARGQNYEQYV. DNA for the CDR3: TGCAGTGCTAGGGGACAAAATTACGAGCAGTACGTC.

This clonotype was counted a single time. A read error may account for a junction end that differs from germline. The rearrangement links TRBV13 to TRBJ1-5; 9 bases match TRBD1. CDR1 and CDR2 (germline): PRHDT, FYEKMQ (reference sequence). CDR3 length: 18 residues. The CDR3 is CASSWDRDLLLPSQPQHF. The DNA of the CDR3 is TGCGCCAGCAGTTGGGACAGGGATTTGCTACTTCCGAGTCAGCCCCAGCATTTT.

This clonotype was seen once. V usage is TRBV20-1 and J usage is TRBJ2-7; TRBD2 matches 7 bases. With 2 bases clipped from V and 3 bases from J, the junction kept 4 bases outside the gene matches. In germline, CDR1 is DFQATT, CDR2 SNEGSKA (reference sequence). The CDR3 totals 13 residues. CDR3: CSARIASGYEQYV. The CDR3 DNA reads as TGCAGTGCTAGAATAGCTAGCGGCTACGAGCAGTACGTC.

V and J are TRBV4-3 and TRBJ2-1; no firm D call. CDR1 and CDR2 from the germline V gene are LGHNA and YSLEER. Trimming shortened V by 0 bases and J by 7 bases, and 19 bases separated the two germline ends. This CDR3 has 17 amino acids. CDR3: CASSQDGGLSHGNEQFF. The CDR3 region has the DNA TGCGCCAGCAGCCAAGATGGTGGGCTCTCTCACGGGAATGAGCAGTTCTTC.

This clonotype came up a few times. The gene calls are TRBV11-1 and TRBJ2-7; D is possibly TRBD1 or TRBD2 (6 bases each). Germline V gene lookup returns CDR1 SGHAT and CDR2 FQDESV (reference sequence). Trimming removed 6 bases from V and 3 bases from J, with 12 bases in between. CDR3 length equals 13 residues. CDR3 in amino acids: CASSGGGNYEQYF. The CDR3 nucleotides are TGTGCCAGCAGTGGAGGGGGGAACTACGAGCAGTACTTC.

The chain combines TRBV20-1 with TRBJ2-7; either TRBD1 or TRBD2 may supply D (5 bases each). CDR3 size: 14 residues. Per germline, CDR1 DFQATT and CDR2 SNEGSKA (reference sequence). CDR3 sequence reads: CNAREVRGPYEQYV. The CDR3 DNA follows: TGCAATGCTAGAGAAGTTCGGGGACCCTACGAGCAGTACGTC.

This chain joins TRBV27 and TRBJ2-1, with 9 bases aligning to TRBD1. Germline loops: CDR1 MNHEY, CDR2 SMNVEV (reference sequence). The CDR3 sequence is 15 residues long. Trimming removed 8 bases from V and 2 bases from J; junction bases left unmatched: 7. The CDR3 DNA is TGTGCCAGCTTATCGGGGACAGGGACCTACAATGAGCAGTTCTTC. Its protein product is CASLSGTGTYNEQFF.

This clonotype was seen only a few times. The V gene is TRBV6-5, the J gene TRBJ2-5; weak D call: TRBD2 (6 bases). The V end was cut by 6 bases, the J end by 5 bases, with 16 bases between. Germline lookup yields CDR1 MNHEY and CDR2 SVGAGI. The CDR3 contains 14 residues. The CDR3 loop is CASRDRGTWETQYF. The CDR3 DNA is TGTGCCAGCAGGGACCGGGGGACCTGGGAGACCCAGTACTTC.

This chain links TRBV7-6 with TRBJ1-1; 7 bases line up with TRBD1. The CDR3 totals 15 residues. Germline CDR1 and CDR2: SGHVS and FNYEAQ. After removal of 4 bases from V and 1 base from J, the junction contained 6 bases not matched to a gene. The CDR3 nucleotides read TGTGCCAGCAGCTCTTGGGCAGGGGGGAACACTGAAGCTTTCTTT. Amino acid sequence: CASSSWAGGNTEAFF.

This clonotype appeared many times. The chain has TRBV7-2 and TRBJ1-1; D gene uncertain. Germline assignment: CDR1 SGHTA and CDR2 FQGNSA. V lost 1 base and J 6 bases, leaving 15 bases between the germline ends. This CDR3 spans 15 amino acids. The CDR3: CASSLDPGRSSEAFF. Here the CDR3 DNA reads TGTGCCAGCAGCTTAGATCCGGGCAGAAGTTCTGAAGCTTTCTTT.

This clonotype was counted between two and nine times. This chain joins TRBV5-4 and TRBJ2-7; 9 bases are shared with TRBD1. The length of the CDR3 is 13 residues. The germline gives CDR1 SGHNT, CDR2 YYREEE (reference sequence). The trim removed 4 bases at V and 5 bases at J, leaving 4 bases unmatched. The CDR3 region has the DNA TGTGCCAGCAGCACGGACAGGGGCCACGAGCAGTACGTC. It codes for CASSTDRGHEQYV.

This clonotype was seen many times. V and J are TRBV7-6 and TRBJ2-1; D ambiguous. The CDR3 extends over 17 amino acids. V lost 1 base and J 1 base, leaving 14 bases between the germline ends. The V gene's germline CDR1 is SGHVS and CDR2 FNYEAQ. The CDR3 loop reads CASSLVRHGPSYNEQFF. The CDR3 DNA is TGTGCCAGCAGCTTAGTCCGACACGGTCCGTCCTACAATGAGCAGTTCTTC.

The CDR3 here is CASSLSLQADYGYTF. For the CDR3, the DNA is TGTGCCAGCAGCTTAAGCCTTCAGGCAGACTATGGCTACACCTTC. The V and J genes are TRBV7-6 and TRBJ1-2; the D is unclear. Germline loops: CDR1 SGHVS, CDR2 FNYEAQ. The CDR3 spans 15 residues. The germline V and J ends were trimmed by 2 bases and 3 bases, with 13 bases remaining between them.

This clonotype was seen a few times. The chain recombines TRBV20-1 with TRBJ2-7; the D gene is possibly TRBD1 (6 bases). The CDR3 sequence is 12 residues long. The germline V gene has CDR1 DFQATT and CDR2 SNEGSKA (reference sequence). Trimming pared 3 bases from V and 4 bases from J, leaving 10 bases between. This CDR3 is CSARDSLYEQYF. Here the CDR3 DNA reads TGCAGTGCTAGGGACAGCTTGTACGAGCAGTACTTC.

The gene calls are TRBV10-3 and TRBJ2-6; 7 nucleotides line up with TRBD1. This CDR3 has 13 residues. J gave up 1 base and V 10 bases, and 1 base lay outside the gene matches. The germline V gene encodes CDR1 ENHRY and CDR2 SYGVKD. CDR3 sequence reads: CATTGSGANVLTF. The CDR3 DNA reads TGTGCCACGACAGGGTCTGGGGCCAACGTCCTGACTTTC.

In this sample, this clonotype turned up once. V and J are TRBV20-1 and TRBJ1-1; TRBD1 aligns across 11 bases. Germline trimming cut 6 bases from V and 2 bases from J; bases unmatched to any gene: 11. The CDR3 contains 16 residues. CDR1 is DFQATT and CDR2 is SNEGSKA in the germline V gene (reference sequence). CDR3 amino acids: CSATNPDRGLNTEAFF. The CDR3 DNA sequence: TGCAGTGCAACAAATCCGGACAGGGGGCTTAACACTGAAGCTTTCTTT.

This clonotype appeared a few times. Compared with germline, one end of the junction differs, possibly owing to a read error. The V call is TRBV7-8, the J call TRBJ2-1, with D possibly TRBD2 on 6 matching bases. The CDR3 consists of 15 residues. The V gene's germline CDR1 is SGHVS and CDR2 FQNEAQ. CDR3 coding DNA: TGTGCCAGTAGCTTATCCCAGGGACTCTACAATGAGCAGTTCTTC. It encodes CASSLSQGLYNEQFF.

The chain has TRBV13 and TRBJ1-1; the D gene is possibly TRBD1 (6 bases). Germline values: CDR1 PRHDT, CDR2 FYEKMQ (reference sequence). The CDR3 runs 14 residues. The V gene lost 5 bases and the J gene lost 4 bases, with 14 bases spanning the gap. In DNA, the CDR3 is TGTGCCAGCAGCAACAGGGACGGGGGCACTGAAGCTTTCTTT. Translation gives CASSNRDGGTEAFF.

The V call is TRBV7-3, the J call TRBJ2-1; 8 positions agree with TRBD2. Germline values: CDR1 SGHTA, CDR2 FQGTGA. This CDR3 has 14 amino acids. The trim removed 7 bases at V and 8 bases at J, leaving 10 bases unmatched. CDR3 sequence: CASTSPGLGDEQFF. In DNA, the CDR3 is TGTGCCAGCACCTCCCCGGGACTAGGCGATGAGCAGTTCTTC. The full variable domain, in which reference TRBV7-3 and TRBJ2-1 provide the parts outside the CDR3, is GAGVSQTPSNKVTEKGKYVELRCDPISGHTALYWYRQSLGQGPEFLIYFQGTGAADDSGLPNDRFFAVRPEGSVSTLKIQRTERGDSAVYLCASTSPGLGDEQFFGPGTRLTVL.

The CDR3 sequence: CASSYSDRATPEINTGELFF. The CDR3 DNA sequence: TGTGCCAGCAGTTACTCCGACAGGGCAACGCCGGAGATTAACACCGGGGAGCTGTTTTTT. V is TRBV6-6 and J is TRBJ2-2, with 7 nucleotides matching TRBD1. V shed 0 bases, J shed 2 bases, and the junction held 15 bases outside the gene matches. This CDR3 has 20 residues. Per germline, CDR1 MNHNY and CDR2 SVGAGI (reference sequence).

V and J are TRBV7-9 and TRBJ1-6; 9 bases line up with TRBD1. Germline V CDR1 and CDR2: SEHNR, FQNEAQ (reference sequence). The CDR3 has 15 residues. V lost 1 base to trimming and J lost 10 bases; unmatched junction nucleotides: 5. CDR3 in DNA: TGTGCCAGCAGCTTAGAGGGACAGGGAAAATCACCCCTCCACTTT. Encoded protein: CASSLEGQGKSPLHF.